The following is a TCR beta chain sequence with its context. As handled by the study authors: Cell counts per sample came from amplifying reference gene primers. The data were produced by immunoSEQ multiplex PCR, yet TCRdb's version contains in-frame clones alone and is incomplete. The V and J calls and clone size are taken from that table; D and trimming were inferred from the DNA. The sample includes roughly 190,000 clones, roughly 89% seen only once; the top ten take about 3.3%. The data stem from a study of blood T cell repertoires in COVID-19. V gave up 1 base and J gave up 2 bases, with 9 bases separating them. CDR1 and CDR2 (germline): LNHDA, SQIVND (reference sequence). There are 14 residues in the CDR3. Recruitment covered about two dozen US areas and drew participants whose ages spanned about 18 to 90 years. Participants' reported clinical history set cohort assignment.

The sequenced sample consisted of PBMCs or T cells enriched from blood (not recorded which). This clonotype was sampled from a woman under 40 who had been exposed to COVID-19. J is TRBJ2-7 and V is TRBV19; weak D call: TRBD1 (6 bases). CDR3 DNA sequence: TGTGCCAGTAGTATAGTCAGGGGCACCTACGAGCAGTACTTC. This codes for CASSIVRGTYEQYF.